One sample yielded the 18 T cell receptor beta chains listed below, sequenced in a study of T cell responses to AZD1222 COVID-19 vaccine. The table came from immunoSEQ multiplex PCR; TCRdb's copy has only in-frame clones and leaves some out. The table has 100,000 to 150,000 clones, 90% seen once. Material: peripheral blood, obtained on day 0 of MenACWY control vaccination. The receptors here all came from an adult in good health.

CDR3 sequence reads: CASSTGGIPYGYTF. CDR3 DNA: TGTGCCAGCAGTACAGGGGGAATCCCCTATGGCTACACCTTC. The chain carries TRBV3-1 (or the pseudogene TRBV3-2) and TRBJ1-2; 8 bases fit TRBD1. CDR1 LGHDT and CDR2 YNNKEL come from the germline V gene (reference sequence). V lost 6 bases and J lost 4; bases outside the gene matches: 7. This CDR3 spans 14 amino acids.

The CDR3 protein is CASSPGGAYNGYTF. The CDR3 DNA follows: TGTGCCAGCAGTCCCGGGGGGGCTTATAATGGCTACACCTTC. V gene TRBV7-2 combines with J gene TRBJ1-2, with D tentatively TRBD1 (6 bases). There are 14 residues in the CDR3. V gave up 6 bases and J gave up 6 bases, with 17 bases separating them. Germline V gene lookup returns CDR1 SGHTA and CDR2 FQGNSA.

The chain carries TRBV19 and TRBJ2-7; unclear D gene. The ends were cut back, 8 bases at V and 0 bases at J, with 14 bases in the middle. Looked up from germline, CDR1 is LNHDA and CDR2 is SQIVND (reference sequence). The CDR3 consists of 14 residues. CDR3 loop: CASDVGLPSYEQYV. The DNA for the CDR3 is TGTGCCAGTGACGTCGGGCTACCCTCCTACGAGCAGTACGTC.

This clone was picked up one time. V is TRBV18 and J is TRBJ2-1, with D maybe TRBD1 (6 bases). The CDR3 loop spans 13 amino acids. Germline V CDR1 and CDR2: KGHSH, LQKENI. Between the trimmed V and J ends, which lost 5 bases and 6 bases, there was a span of 11 bases. CDR3 residues: CASSRQESNEQFF. CDR3 coding DNA: TGTGCCAGCTCAAGACAGGAAAGCAATGAGCAGTTCTTC.

The chain combines TRBV15 with TRBJ2-2; D call uncertain. The germline V and J ends were trimmed by 1 base and 0 bases, with 3 bases remaining between them. CDR1 is LNHNV, CDR2 YYDKDF, per germline (reference sequence). This CDR3 spans 14 amino acids. The CDR3 spells CATSRVANTGELFF. The CDR3 nucleotides read TGTGCCACCAGCAGAGTCGCGAACACCGGGGAGCTGTTTTTT. The whole variable domain, remainder taken from reference TRBV15 and TRBJ2-2, is DAMVIQNPRYQVTQFGKPVTLSCSQTLNHNVMYWYQQKSSQAPKLLFHYYDKDFNNEADTPDNFQSRRPNTSFCFLDIRSPGLGDTAMYLCATSRVANTGELFFGEGSRLTVL.

V gene TRBV6-1 combines with J gene TRBJ2-7; D unclear. The CDR3 loop spans 11 amino acids. V was cut by 2 bases and J by 8 bases, with 7 bases left in between. Germline V gene sequence: CDR1 MNHNS, CDR2 SASEGT. This chain's CDR3 is CASSEQVKQYV. In DNA form, the CDR3 reads TGTGCCAGCAGTGAACAGGTAAAGCAGTACGTC.

This chain links TRBV6-5 with TRBJ2-6, with a weak D call TRBD2 (7 bases). This CDR3 is 15 amino acids long. Germline lookup yields CDR1 MNHEY and CDR2 SVGAGI. V lost 6 bases, J lost 1 base, and 10 bases lay in between. The CDR3 DNA follows: TGTGCCAGCAGGGGGGGGGCATCTGGGGCCAACGTCCTGACTTTC. It specifies CASRGGASGANVLTF.

The chain employs TRBV28 and TRBJ2-7; TRBD1 matches 8 bases. The CDR3 loop spans 15 amino acids. In germline, CDR1 is MDHEN, CDR2 SYDVKM. After removal of 2 bases from V and 0 bases from J, the junction contained 3 bases not matched to a gene. The CDR3, as DNA: TGTGCCAGCAGTTTAAGGGACAGGATCTCCTACGAGCAGTACTTC. It translates to CASSLRDRISYEQYF.

This chain links TRBV25-1 with TRBJ1-1, with D uncertain. CDR1 is MGHDK, CDR2 SYGVNS, per germline. This CDR3 has 13 residues. Trimming stripped 1 base from V and 5 bases from J, with 8 bases between. As DNA, the CDR3 is TGTGCCAGCAGTGAATTTAAGGGTACTGAAGCTTTCTTT. It codes for CASSEFKGTEAFF.

This clone was seen a few times. The rearrangement joins TRBV6-4 to TRBJ1-1; possible D gene TRBD1, 5 bases. This CDR3 region has 13 residues. Germline-derived CDR1 and CDR2 are MRHNA and SNTAGT. V was shortened by 7 bases and J by 7 bases, with 16 bases between the two germline ends. The CDR3 sequence: CASKAVAGGEAFF. As DNA, the CDR3 is TGTGCCAGCAAAGCCGTCGCTGGGGGTGAAGCTTTCTTT.

The chain recombines TRBV2 with TRBJ2-7; D is possibly TRBD2 (5 bases). Trimming took off 3 bases at V and 2 bases at J, with 14 bases between the two ends. CDR1 and CDR2 from the germline V gene are SNHLY and FYNNEI. This CDR3 spans 15 amino acids. In DNA, the CDR3 is TGTGCCAGCAGTGATCTAGTGGGGAGCCCCTACGAGCAGTACGTC. It specifies CASSDLVGSPYEQYV.

The chain is built from TRBV12-3 or TRBV12-4 and TRBJ2-7; weak D call: TRBD1 (5 bases). This CDR3 contains 13 residues. V was trimmed by 6 bases and J by 3 bases, leaving 12 bases between them. The CDR3 DNA is TGTGCCAGCAGACCGGGCAGGGTCTACGAGCAGTACTTC. It specifies CASRPGRVYEQYF.

V is TRBV9 and J is TRBJ1-5; D remains ambiguous. V was shortened by 0 bases and J by 6 bases, with 13 bases between the two germline ends. The CDR3 runs to 15 residues. Germline CDR1 and CDR2: SGDLS and YYNGEE. DNA of the CDR3: TGTGCCAGCAGCGTAGAGGGAGAGGGCTTTCAGCCCCAGCATTTT. Its protein product is CASSVEGEGFQPQHF. The entire variable domain, with the rest obtained from reference TRBV9 and TRBJ1-5, is as follows: DSGVTQTPKHLITATGQRVTLRCSPRSGDLSVYWYQQSLDQGLQFLIQYYNGEERAKGNILERFSAQQFPDLHSELNLSSLELGDSALYFCASSVEGEGFQPQHFGDGTRLSIL.

The genes are TRBV28 and TRBJ1-1; D might be TRBD1 (5 bases). The germline V gene has CDR1 MDHEN and CDR2 SYDVKM. Trimming stripped 2 bases from V and 1 base from J, with 8 bases between. This CDR3 has 14 amino acids. The CDR3 coding sequence is TGTGCCAGCAGTTTACGGGGGAGGAACACTGAAGCTTTCTTT. This gives the protein CASSLRGRNTEAFF.

The table lists this clone with a count of one. The V call is TRBV6-5, the J call TRBJ2-1; possible D gene TRBD2, 6 bases. V was trimmed by 6 bases and J by 9 bases, leaving 15 bases between them. Germline loops: CDR1 MNHEY, CDR2 SVGAGI. The length of the CDR3 is 13 residues. The CDR3 sequence: CASRIDGRGEQFF. CDR3 DNA: TGTGCCAGCAGAATAGACGGGAGAGGTGAGCAGTTCTTC.

The chain couples TRBV14 to TRBJ2-2, with a weak D call TRBD2 (5 bases). The CDR3 is made up of 16 amino acids. V lost 4 bases, J lost 1 base, and 13 bases lay in between. Germline CDR1 and CDR2: SGHDN and FVKESK. CDR3 coding DNA: TGTGCCAGCAGCCTCCAACTAGGATTGAACACCGGGGAGCTGTTTTTT. This sequence encodes CASSLQLGLNTGELFF.

This clone showed up just a few times. The chain has TRBV29-1 and TRBJ2-3, with D perhaps TRBD1 (6 bases). V lost 4 bases, J lost 2 bases, and 10 bases lay in between. CDR1 SQVTM and CDR2 ANQGSEA come from the germline V gene. The CDR3 has 13 amino acids. The CDR3 protein is CSVGGPLTDTQYF. The CDR3 DNA follows: TGCAGCGTTGGGGGGCCCCTCACAGATACGCAGTATTTT.

The V and J genes are TRBV7-9 and TRBJ2-3; D is possibly TRBD1 or TRBD2 (5 bases each). Germline CDR1 and CDR2: SEHNR and FQNEAQ (reference sequence). The CDR3 is made up of 17 amino acids. Trimming removed 4 bases at V and 0 bases at J, with 17 bases between. The CDR3 nucleotides are TGTGCCAGCAGCTCCCCCCTAGGGACGATTAGCACAGATACGCAGTATTTT. Protein sequence: CASSSPLGTISTDTQYF.